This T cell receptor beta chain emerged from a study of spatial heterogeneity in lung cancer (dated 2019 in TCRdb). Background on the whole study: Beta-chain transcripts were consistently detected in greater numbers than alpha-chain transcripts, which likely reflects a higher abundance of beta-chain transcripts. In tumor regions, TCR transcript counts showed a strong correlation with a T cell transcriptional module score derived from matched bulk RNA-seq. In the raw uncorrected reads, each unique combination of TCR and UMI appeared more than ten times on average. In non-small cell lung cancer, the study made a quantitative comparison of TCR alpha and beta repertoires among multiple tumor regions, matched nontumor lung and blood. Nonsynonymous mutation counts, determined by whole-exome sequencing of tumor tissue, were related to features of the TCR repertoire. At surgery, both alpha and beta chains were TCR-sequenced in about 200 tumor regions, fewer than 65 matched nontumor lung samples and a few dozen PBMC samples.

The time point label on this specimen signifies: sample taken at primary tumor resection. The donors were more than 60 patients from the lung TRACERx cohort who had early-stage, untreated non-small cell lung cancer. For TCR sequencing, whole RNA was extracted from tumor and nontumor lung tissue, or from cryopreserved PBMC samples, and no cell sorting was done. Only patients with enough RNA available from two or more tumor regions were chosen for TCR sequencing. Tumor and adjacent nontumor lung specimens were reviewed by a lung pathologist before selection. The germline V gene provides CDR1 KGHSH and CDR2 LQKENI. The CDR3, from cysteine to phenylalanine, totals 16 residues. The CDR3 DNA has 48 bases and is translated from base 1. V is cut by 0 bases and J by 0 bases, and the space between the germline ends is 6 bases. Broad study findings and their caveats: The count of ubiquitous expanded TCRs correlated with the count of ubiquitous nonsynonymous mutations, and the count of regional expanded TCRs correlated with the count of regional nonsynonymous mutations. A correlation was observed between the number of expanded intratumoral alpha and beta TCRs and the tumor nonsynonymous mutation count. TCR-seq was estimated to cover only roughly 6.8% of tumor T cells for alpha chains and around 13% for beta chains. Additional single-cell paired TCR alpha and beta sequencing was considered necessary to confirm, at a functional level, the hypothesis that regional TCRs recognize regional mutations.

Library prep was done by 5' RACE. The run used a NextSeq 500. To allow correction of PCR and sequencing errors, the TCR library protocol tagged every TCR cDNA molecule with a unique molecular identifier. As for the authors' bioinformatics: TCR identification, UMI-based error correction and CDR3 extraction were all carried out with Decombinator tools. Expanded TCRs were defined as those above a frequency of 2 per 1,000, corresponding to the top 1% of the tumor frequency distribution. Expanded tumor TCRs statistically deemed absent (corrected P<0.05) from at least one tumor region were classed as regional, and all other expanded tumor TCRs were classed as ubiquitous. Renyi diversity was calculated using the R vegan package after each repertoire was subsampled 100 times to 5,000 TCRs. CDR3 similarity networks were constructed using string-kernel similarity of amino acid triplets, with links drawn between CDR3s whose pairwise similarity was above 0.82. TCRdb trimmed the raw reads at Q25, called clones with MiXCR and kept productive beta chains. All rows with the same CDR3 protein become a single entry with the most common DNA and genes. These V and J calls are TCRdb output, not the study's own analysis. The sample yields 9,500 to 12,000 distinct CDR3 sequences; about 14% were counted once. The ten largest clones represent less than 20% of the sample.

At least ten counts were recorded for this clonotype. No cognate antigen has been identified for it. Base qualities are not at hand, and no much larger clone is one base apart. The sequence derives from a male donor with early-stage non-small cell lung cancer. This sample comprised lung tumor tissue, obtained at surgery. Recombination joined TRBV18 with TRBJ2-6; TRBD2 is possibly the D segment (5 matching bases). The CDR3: CASSPPGSSGANVLTF. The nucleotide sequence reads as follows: TGTGCCAGCTCACCACCAGGGAGCTCTGGGGCCAACGTCCTGACTTTC.